This entry features one T cell receptor (beta chain) sequence. Its target is unknown. This specimen belongs to a study of TIL therapy for anti-PD-1-resistant metastatic lung cancer. Study-wide background: A handful of tumors were EGFR-mutant and two were ALK-rearranged.

Time point described: pre-treatment sample, taken before nivolumab and TIL therapy. Patients were adults with stage 4 NSCLC. CDR1 and CDR2 (germline): MRHNA, SNTAGT. V was pared by 3 bases and J by 3 bases, with 0 bases of the junction left unmatched. The CDR3 loop spans 15 amino acids. Sequencing used immunoSEQ v3. Sequencing used immunoSEQ multiplex PCR; TCRdb keeps in-frame clones, though not all of them. Among 55,000 to 65,000 clones listed, around 63% were seen once. Overall study results and limits: The cohort had more treatment-naive, never-smoker and oncogene-addicted patients than typical.

The chain uses TRBV6-4 and TRBJ2-1; 12 bases agree with TRBD2. The TCR was taken from a person aged 25-85 years with non-small cell lung cancer. The sample in question was blood, obtained at baseline. DNA of the CDR3: TGTGCCAGCAGTGAGACTAGCGGGGGCTACAATGAGCAGTTCTTC. This codes for CASSETSGGYNEQFF.